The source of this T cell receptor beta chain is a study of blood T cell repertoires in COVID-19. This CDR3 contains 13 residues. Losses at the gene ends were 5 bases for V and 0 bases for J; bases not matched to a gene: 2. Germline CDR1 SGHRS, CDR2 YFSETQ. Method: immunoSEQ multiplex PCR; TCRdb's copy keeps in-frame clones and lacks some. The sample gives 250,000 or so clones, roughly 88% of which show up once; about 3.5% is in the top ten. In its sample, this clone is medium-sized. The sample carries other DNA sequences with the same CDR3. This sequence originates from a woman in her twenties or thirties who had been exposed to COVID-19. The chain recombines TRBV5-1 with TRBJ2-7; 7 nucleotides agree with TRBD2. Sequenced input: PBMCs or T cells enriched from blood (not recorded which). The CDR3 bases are TGCGCCAGCAGTGGCGGGAGCTCCTACGAGCAGTACTTC. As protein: CASSGGSSYEQYF.